The TCR beta chain described here comes from a study of post-analysis software for immune sequencing data. Study-wide context: The patients showed relapsing-remitting, secondary progressive and progressive-relapsing multiple sclerosis courses. Overall study results and limits: Samples prepared in the same batch strongly co-clustered by F measure. There was significantly lower normalized Chao1 diversity in multiple sclerosis patients than in controls.

TCR beta cDNA libraries had unique molecular identifiers. About 500,000 cDNA molecules came from around 1 to 9.1 million T cells. One entry per CDR3 protein, called by TCRdb with MiXCR from the PCR reads. The sample has roughly 700,000 distinct CDR3 sequences, 25% to 30% seen once. This clonotype appeared a single time. The antigen remains unidentified. This TCR was sampled from a girl aged 10-17 years with multiple sclerosis. Sequences were obtained from blood.

DNA for the CDR3: TGTGCCATCAGTGAGTCGAGTAGCGGGAAAAACAATGAGCAGTACTTC. This sequence encodes CAISESSSGKNNEQYF. The chain joins TRBV10-3 to TRBJ2-7; 8 positions match TRBD2. J lost 7 bases, V lost 0 bases, and 11 bases had no gene match. Germline CDR1 and CDR2: ENHRY and SYGVKD. This CDR3 is built from 16 residues.